This TCR beta chain was documented in a study of cytomegalovirus exposure and HLA in healthy donors. There are 15 residues in the CDR3. Per the germline V gene, CDR1 is LNHDA and CDR2 is SQIVND (reference sequence). V was cut by 6 bases and J by 1 base, with 13 bases left in between. Use of 60 Vbeta and 13 Jbeta primers characterized the PCR. Measured with immunoSEQ multiplex PCR; TCRdb has only the in-frame clones, and not every one. This table holds a few hundred thousand clones, about nine tenths found once. V is TRBV19 and J is TRBJ1-3, with D tentatively TRBD1 (6 bases). The receptor was isolated from a girl aged 2 to 10 in good health and CMV-seronegative. Sample: PBMCs. CDR3 amino acids: CASSITQGSGNTIYF. CDR3 in DNA: TGTGCCAGTAGCATTACACAGGGTTCTGGAAACACCATATATTTT.